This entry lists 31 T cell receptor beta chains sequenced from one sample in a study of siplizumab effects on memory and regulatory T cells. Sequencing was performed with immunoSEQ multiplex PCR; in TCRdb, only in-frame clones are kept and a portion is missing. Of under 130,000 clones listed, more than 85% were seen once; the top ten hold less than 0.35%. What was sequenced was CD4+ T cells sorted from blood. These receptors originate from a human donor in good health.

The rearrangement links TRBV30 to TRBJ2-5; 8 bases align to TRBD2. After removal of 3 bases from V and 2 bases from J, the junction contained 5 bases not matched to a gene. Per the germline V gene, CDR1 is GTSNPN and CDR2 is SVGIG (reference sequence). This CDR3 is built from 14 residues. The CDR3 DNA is TGTGCCTGGAGCCCGACTAGCGTGCAAGAGACCCAGTACTTC. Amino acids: CAWSPTSVQETQYF.

The DNA for the CDR3 is TGTGCCAGTAGTGTCCGGGACAGGGCGCGCGAGCAGTACTTC. It codes for CASSVRDRAREQYF. The chain employs TRBV19 and TRBJ2-7, with TRBD1 matching over 9 bases. CDR1 and CDR2 (germline): LNHDA, SQIVND (reference sequence). CDR3 length: 14 amino acids. After removal of 5 bases from V and 6 bases from J, the junction contained 8 bases not matched to a gene. The full variable domain, its missing parts supplied by reference TRBV19 and TRBJ2-7, is DGGITQSPKYLFRKEGQNVTLSCEQNLNHDAMYWYRQDPGQGLRLIYYSQIVNDFQKGDIAEGYSVSREKKESFPLTVTSAQKNPTAFYLCASSVRDRAREQYFGPGTRLTVT.

The CDR3 sequence is CASTGGYGYTF. The CDR3, as DNA: TGTGCCAGCACGGGGGGGTATGGCTACACCTTC. This chain links TRBV6-5 with TRBJ1-2, with a tentative D call TRBD1 (5 bases). Germline loops: CDR1 MNHEY, CDR2 SVGAGI. CDR3 length equals 11 residues. V was shortened by 7 bases and J by 5 bases, with 8 bases between the two germline ends.

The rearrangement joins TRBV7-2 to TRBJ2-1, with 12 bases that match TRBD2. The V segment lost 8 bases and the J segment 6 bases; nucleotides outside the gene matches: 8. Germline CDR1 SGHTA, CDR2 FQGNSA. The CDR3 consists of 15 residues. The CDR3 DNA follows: TGTGCCAGCGGGTTGACTAGCGGGGGCTTCAATGAGCAGTTCTTC. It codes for CASGLTSGGFNEQFF.

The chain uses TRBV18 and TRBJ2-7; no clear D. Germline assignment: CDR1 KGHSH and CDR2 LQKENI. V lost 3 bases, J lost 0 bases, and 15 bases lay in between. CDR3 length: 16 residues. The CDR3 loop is CASSPPGRLSSYEQYF. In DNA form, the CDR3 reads TGTGCCAGCTCACCTCCAGGCCGTCTTAGCTCCTACGAGCAGTACTTC. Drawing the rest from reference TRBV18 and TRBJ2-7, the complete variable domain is NAGVMQNPRHLVRRRGQEARLRCSPMKGHSHVYWYRQLPEEGLKFMVYLQKENIIDESGMPKERFSAEFPKEGPSILRIQQVVRGDSAAYFCASSPPGRLSSYEQYFGPGTRLTVT.

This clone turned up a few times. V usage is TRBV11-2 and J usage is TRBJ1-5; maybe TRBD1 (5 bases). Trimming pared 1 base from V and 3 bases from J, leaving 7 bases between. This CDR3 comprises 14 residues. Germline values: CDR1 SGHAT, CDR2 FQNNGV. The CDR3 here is CASSLGQNNQPQHF. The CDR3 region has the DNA TGTGCCAGCAGCTTAGGACAGAACAATCAGCCCCAGCATTTT.

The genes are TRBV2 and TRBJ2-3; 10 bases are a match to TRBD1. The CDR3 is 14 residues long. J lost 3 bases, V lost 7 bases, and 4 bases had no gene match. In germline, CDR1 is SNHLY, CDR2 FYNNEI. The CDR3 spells CASNRDRGTDTQYF. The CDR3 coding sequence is TGTGCCAGCAATAGGGACAGGGGAACAGATACGCAGTATTTT. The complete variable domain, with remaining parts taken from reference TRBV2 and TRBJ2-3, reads EPEVTQTPSHQVTQMGQEVILRCVPISNHLYFYWYRQILGQKVEFLVSFYNNEISEKSEIFDDQFSVERPDGSNFTLKIRSTKLEDSAMYFCASNRDRGTDTQYFGPGTRLTVL.

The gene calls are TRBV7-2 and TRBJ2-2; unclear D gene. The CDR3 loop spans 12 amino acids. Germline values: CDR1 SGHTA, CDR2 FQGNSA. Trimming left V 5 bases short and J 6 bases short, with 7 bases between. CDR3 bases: TGTGCCAGCAGCCGATATGCCGGGGAGCTGTTTTTT. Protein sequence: CASSRYAGELFF.

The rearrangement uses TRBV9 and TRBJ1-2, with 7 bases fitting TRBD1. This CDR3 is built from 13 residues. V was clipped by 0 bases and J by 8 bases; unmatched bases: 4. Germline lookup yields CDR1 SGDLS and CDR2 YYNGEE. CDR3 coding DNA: TGTGCCAGCAGCGTAGACAGGGGTCGGGGCTACACCTTC. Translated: CASSVDRGRGYTF.

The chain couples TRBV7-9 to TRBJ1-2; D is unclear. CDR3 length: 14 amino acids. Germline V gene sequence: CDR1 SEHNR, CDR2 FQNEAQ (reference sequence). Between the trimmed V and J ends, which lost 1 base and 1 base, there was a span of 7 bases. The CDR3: CASSLGQINYGYTF. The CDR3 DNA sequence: TGTGCCAGCAGCTTAGGGCAGATTAACTATGGCTACACCTTC.

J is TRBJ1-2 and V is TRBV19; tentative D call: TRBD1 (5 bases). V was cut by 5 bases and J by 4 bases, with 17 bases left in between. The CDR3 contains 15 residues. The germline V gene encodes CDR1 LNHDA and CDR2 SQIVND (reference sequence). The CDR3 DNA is TGTGCCAGTAGTCCCGGGACGAGGGTACTCTATGGCTACACCTTC. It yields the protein CASSPGTRVLYGYTF.

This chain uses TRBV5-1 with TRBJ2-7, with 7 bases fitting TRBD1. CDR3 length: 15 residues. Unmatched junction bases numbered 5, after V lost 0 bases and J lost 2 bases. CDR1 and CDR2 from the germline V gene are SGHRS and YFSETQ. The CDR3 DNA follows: TGCGCCAGCAGCTTGGTATCAGGGGGAACCTACGAGCAGTACTTC. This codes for CASSLVSGGTYEQYF.

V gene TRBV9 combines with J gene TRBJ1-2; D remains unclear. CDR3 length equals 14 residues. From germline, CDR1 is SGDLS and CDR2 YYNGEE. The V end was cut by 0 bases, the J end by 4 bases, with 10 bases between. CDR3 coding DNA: TGTGCCAGCAGCGTAGCTGAGATGGGCTATGGCTACACCTTC. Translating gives CASSVAEMGYGYTF.

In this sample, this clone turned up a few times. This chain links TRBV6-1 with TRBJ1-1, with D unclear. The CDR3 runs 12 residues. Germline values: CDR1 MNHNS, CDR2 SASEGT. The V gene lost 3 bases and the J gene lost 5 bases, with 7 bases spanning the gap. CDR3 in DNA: TGTGCCAGCAGTGATTGGTGGACTGAAGCTTTCTTT. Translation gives CASSDWWTEAFF.

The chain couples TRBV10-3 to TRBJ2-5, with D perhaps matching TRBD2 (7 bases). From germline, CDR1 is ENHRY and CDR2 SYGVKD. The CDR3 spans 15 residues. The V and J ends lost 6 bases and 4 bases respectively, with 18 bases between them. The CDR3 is CAISFGLGGLETQYF. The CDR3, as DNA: TGTGCCATCAGCTTCGGACTAGGGGGTTTAGAGACCCAGTACTTC.

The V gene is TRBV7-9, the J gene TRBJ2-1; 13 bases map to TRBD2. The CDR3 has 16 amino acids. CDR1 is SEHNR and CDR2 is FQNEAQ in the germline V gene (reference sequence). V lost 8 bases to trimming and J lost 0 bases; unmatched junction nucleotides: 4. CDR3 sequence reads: CASGTSGRASYNEQFF. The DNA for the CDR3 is TGTGCCAGCGGCACTAGCGGGAGGGCCTCCTACAATGAGCAGTTCTTC.

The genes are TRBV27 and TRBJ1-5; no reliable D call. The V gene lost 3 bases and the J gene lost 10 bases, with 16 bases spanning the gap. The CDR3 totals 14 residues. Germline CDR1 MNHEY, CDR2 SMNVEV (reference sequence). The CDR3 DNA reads TGTGCCAGCAGTTTTGGGAGTTCTTGGGGTCCCCAGCATTTT. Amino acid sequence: CASSFGSSWGPQHF.

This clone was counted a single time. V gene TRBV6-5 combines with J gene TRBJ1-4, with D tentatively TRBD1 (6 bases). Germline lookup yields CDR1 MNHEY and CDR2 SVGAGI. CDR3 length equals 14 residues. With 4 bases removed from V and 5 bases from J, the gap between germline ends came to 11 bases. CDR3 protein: CASSSRGPNEKLFF. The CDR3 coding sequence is TGTGCCAGCAGTTCCAGGGGCCCCAATGAAAAACTGTTTTTT.

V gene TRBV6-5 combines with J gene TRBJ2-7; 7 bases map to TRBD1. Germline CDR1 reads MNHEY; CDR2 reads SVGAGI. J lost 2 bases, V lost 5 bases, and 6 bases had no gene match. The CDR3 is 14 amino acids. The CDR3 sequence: CASSPWTGTYEQYF. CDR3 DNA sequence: TGTGCCAGCAGTCCTTGGACAGGAACCTACGAGCAGTACTTC.

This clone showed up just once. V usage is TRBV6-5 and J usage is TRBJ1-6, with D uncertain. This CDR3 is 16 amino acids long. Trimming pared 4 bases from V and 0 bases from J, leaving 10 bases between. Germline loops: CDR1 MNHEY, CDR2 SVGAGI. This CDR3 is CASSFDESSYNSPLHF. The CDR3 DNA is TGTGCCAGCAGTTTTGATGAGAGCTCCTATAATTCACCCCTCCACTTT.

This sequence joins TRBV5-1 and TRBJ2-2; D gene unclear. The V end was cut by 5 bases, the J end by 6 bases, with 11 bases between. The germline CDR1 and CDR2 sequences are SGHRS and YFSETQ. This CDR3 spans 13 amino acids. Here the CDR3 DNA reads TGCGCCAGCAGGCCTGTAGGGTCCGGGGAGCTGTTTTTT. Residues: CASRPVGSGELFF.

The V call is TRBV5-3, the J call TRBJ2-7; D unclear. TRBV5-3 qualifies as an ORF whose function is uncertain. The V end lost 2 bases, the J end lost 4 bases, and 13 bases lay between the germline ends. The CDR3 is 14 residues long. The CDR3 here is CARSFLQQEYEQYF. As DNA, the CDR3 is TGTGCCAGAAGCTTCCTTCAACAAGAGTACGAGCAGTACTTC.

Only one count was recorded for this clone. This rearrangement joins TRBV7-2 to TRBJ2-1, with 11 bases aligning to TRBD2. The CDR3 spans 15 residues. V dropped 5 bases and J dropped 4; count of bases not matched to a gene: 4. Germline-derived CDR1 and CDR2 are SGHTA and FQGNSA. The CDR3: CASSKGLADYNEQFF. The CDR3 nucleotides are TGTGCCAGCAGCAAGGGACTAGCGGATTACAATGAGCAGTTCTTC.

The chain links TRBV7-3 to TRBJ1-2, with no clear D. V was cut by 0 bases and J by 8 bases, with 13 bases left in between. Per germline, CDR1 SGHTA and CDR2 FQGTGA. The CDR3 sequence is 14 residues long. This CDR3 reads CASSLTLLGEGYTF. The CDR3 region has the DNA TGTGCCAGCAGCTTAACTTTGCTCGGAGAGGGCTACACCTTC.

The CDR3 is CASSDGKSSYNEQFF. CDR3 nucleotide sequence: TGCGCCAGCAGTGACGGGAAAAGCTCCTACAATGAGCAGTTCTTC. The rearrangement joins TRBV10-1 to TRBJ2-1, with D possibly matching TRBD2 (5 bases). This CDR3 region has 15 residues. Germline CDR1 WNHNN, CDR2 SYGVQD (reference sequence). Trimming removed 3 bases from V and 0 bases from J, with 9 bases in between.

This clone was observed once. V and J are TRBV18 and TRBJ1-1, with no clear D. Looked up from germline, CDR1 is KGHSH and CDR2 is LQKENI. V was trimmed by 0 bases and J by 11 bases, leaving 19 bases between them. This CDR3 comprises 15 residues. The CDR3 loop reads CASSPPVISVGLAFF. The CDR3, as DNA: TGTGCCAGCTCACCACCAGTTATCTCAGTAGGCTTGGCTTTCTTT.

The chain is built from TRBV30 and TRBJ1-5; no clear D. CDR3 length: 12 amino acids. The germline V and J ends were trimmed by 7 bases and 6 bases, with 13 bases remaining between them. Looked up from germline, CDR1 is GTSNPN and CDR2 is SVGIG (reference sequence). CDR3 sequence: CAYTVGGQPQHF. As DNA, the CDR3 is TGTGCCTATACGGTGGGTGGTCAGCCCCAGCATTTT.

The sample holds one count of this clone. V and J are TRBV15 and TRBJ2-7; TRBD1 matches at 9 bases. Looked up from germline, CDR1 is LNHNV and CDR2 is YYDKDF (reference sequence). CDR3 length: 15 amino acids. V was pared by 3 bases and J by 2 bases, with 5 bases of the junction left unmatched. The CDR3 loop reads CATSRGQGITYEQYF. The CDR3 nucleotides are TGTGCCACCAGCAGGGGACAGGGTATTACCTACGAGCAGTACTTC.

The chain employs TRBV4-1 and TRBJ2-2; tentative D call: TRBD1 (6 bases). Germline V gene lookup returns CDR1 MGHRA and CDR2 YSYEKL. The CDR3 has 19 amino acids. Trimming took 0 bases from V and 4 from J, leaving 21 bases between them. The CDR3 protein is CASSQDSGHRTPGTGELFF. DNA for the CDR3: TGCGCCAGCAGCCAAGATTCGGGACATAGAACACCGGGCACCGGGGAGCTGTTTTTT.

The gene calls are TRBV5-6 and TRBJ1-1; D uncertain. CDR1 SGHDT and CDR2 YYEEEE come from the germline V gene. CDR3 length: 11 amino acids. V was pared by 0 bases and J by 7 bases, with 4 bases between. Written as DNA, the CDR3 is TGTGCCAGCAGCTTGGATAGTGAAGCTTTCTTT. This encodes CASSLDSEAFF. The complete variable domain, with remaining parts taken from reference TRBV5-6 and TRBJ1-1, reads DAGVTQSPTHLIKTRGQQVTLRCSPKSGHDTVSWYQQALGQGPQFIFQYYEEEERQRGNFPDRFSGHQFPNYSSELNVNALLLGDSALYLCASSLDSEAFFGQGTRLTVV.

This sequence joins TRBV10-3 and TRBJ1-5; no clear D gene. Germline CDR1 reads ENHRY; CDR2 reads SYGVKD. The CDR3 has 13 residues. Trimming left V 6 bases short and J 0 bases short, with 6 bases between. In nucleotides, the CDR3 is TGTGCCATCAGGGACGGTAGCAATCAGCCCCAGCATTTT. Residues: CAIRDGSNQPQHF.